Below are 9 T cell receptor beta chains sequenced from a single sample in a study of shared clonotypes between healthy human individuals. Profiling relied on immunoSEQ multiplex PCR, and the TCRdb table lists in-frame clones only, not all of them. The table includes about 300,000 clones, approximately 79% detected once. What was sequenced was memory CD4+ T cells sorted from blood. Subset of the sample: CD45RA-negative fraction. The receptors derive from a man aged 25-45 years in good health.

V and J are TRBV5-1 and TRBJ2-5, with 7 bases identical to TRBD2. With 6 bases clipped from V and 2 bases from J, the junction kept 4 bases outside the gene matches. In germline, CDR1 is SGHRS, CDR2 YFSETQ. CDR3 size: 13 residues. Written as DNA, the CDR3 is TGCGCCAGCAAGGGAGCGGGGCAAGAGACCCAGTACTTC. This translates into CASKGAGQETQYF.

Many counts were recorded for this clone. The chain has TRBV18 and TRBJ2-3; 9 bases match TRBD2. Germline loops: CDR1 KGHSH, CDR2 LQKENI. The CDR3 spans 18 residues. After removal of 3 bases from V and 0 bases from J, the junction contained 10 bases not matched to a gene. This CDR3 is CASSPISASGASTDTQYF. DNA for the CDR3: TGTGCCAGCTCACCGATCTCTGCTAGCGGGGCTAGCACAGATACGCAGTATTTT.

V usage is TRBV9 and J usage is TRBJ2-7, with 12 nucleotides matching TRBD2. CDR1 and CDR2 from the germline V gene are SGDLS and YYNGEE. The CDR3 totals 14 residues. V lost 3 bases, J lost 7 bases, and 5 bases stayed unmatched. The CDR3 DNA reads as TGTGCCAGCAGCGCGGGACTAGCGGGTAATGAGCAGTACTTC. Residues: CASSAGLAGNEQYF.

Concerning this clone: The identical CDR3 is also encoded by other nucleotide sequences in the sample. This chain connects TRBV5-6 to TRBJ1-2; D ambiguous. The CDR3 is 12 residues long. The V end lost 4 bases, the J end lost 1 base, and 5 bases lay between the germline ends. Germline CDR1 reads SGHDT; CDR2 reads YYEEEE. CDR3 nucleotides: TGTGCCAGCAGCCTAAATAACTATGGCTACACCTTC. It specifies CASSLNNYGYTF.

This clone was detected only a few times. This chain joins TRBV4-1 and TRBJ2-3, with 10 bases identical to TRBD2. The germline V gene encodes CDR1 MGHRA and CDR2 YSYEKL. The junction had 11 bases not matched to a gene; V was cut back by 2 bases and J by 0 bases. The CDR3 length is 19 residues. Here the CDR3 reads CASSQRLAGVGVSTDTQYF. CDR3 DNA sequence: TGCGCCAGCAGCCAAAGGCTAGCGGGAGTGGGAGTTAGCACAGATACGCAGTATTTT.

The chain carries TRBV6-5 and TRBJ1-2; D not resolved. The CDR3 has 9 amino acids. In germline, CDR1 is MNHEY, CDR2 SVGAGI. Trimming left V 7 bases short and J 8 bases short, with 5 bases between. CDR3 region: CASTLGYTF. DNA of the CDR3: TGTGCCAGCACTCTCGGCTACACCTTC.

The rearrangement links TRBV9 to TRBJ2-2, with 9 bases fitting TRBD2. The V segment lost 1 base and the J segment 7 bases; nucleotides outside the gene matches: 11. The CDR3 contains 17 residues. Germline V gene lookup returns CDR1 SGDLS and CDR2 YYNGEE. CDR3 residues: CASSVSPGLATGGELFF. CDR3 DNA: TGTGCCAGCAGCGTATCTCCGGGACTAGCTACCGGCGGGGAGCTGTTTTTT.

The rearrangement joins TRBV11-2 to TRBJ2-2, with TRBD1 matching 10 bases. Germline V CDR1 and CDR2: SGHAT, FQNNGV. The CDR3 has 14 amino acids. V shed 6 bases and J 6 bases; nucleotides not matched to a gene: 4. CDR3 DNA sequence: TGTGCCAGCAGGAGGACAGGGGGGGCCGGGGAGCTGTTTTTT. Its translation is CASRRTGGAGELFF.

The V gene is TRBV7-2, the J gene TRBJ2-7, with D tentatively TRBD1 (7 bases). The CDR3 totals 15 residues. Between the trimmed V and J ends, which lost 4 bases and 3 bases, there was a span of 16 bases. The germline V gene encodes CDR1 SGHTA and CDR2 FQGNSA. CDR3 loop: CASSSQGGRGYEQYF. The CDR3 DNA is TGTGCCAGCAGCTCCCAGGGGGGCCGGGGCTACGAGCAGTACTTC.